Listed below are T cell receptor beta chains from one sample, sequenced in a study of T cells in tuberculosis. Here immunoSEQ multiplex PCR was the method, and the copy in TCRdb shows in-frame clones only, minus some. The profile shows around 38,000 clones, 95% of them singletons. Source material: PBMCs. The receptor source for this set is a donor aged 10 to 29 with latent tuberculosis or without tuberculosis infection. The CDR3 runs from the conserved cysteine through the conserved F or W. The D gene is left open where the match is weak. Clone size is stated in some rows and not others, as once, few, many or a class when expanded.

CDR3nt: TGTGCCAGCAGCTTAACCGGGACAGGGTATTTAACGGACTATGGCTACACCTTC
CDR3aa: CASSLTGTGYLTDYGYTF
j_gene: TRBJ1-2
d_gene: TRBD1
v_gene: TRBV7-3
abundance: NA

CDR3nt: TGTGCCAGCAGTTTGTCGACTGGGGAGCAGTACTTC
CDR3aa: CASSLSTGEQYF
j_gene: TRBJ2-7
d_gene: NA
v_gene: TRBV28
abundance: NA

CDR3nt: TGCAGCGTTTTGGGGGACACCTCCACCGGGGAGCTGTTTTTT
CDR3aa: CSVLGDTSTGELFF
j_gene: TRBJ2-2
d_gene: NA
v_gene: TRBV29-1
abundance: once

CDR3nt: TGTGCCAGCAGCTTCGCCACGACAGGGAGGACTGAAGCTTTCTTT
CDR3aa: CASSFATTGRTEAFF
j_gene: TRBJ1-1
d_gene: TRBD1
v_gene: TRBV5-4
abundance: NA

CDR3nt: TGTGCCAGTAGCGATTGGGGGCACGTCGATACGCAGTATTTT
CDR3aa: CASSDWGHVDTQYF
j_gene: TRBJ2-3
d_gene: NA
v_gene: TRBV19
abundance: NA

CDR3nt: TGTGCCAGCAGCGCGTACAAAAACACTGAAGCTTTCTTT
CDR3aa: CASSAYKNTEAFF
j_gene: TRBJ1-1
d_gene: NA
v_gene: TRBV9
abundance: few

CDR3nt: TGCGCCAGCAGCTACCTGGAAGCGGGGGGGCCGGATGAGCAGTTCTTC
CDR3aa: CASSYLEAGGPDEQFF
j_gene: TRBJ2-1
d_gene: TRBD2
v_gene: TRBV5-1
abundance: NA

CDR3nt: TGTGCCAGCAGCTTGGAGGCGGGGTGGGGTGAGCAGTTCTTC
CDR3aa: CASSLEAGWGEQFF
j_gene: TRBJ2-1
d_gene: NA
v_gene: TRBV5-4
abundance: NA

CDR3nt: TGTGCCAGCGGTAGAAACACTGAAGCTTTCTTT
CDR3aa: CASGRNTEAFF
j_gene: TRBJ1-1
d_gene: NA
v_gene: TRBV5-4
abundance: NA

CDR3nt: TGTGCCAGCACTAAAGGGGGGAACACTGAAGCTTTCTTT
CDR3aa: CASTKGGNTEAFF
j_gene: TRBJ1-1
d_gene: NA
v_gene: TRBV6-5
abundance: NA

CDR3nt: TGTGCCAGCAGTGACGGGACTAGCGGGGGGGCCGATGAGCAGTTCTTC
CDR3aa: CASSDGTSGGADEQFF
j_gene: TRBJ2-1
d_gene: TRBD2
v_gene: TRBV6-4
abundance: NA

CDR3nt: TGTGCCAGCAGCTTAGTCCCGAGCAATCAGCCCCAGCATTTT
CDR3aa: CASSLVPSNQPQHF
j_gene: TRBJ1-5
d_gene: NA
v_gene: TRBV7-9
abundance: NA

CDR3nt: TGTGCCAGCAGCTTAGTTGGGGACAGCACCTACAATGAGCAGTTCTTC
CDR3aa: CASSLVGDSTYNEQFF
j_gene: TRBJ2-1
d_gene: TRBD1
v_gene: TRBV7-9
abundance: NA

CDR3nt: TGCGCCAGCAGCCAGGGACAGGGTCCGACTGAAGCTTTCTTT
CDR3aa: CASSQGQGPTEAFF
j_gene: TRBJ1-1
d_gene: TRBD1
v_gene: TRBV4-1
abundance: NA

CDR3nt: TGTGCCAGCAGGGACATCTATGGCTACACCTTC
CDR3aa: CASRDIYGYTF
j_gene: TRBJ1-2
d_gene: NA
v_gene: TRBV28
abundance: NA

CDR3nt: TGTGCCAGTAGACCGGACAGGGTTTCAGGAAACACCATATATTTT
CDR3aa: CASRPDRVSGNTIYF
j_gene: TRBJ1-3
d_gene: TRBD1
v_gene: TRBV19
abundance: once

CDR3nt: TGTGCCAGCAGTTGGGACAGGGTCTCCAGTGGCTACACCTTC
CDR3aa: CASSWDRVSSGYTF
j_gene: TRBJ1-2
d_gene: TRBD1
v_gene: TRBV28
abundance: NA

CDR3nt: TGTGCCAGCAGGCACCGGGACAGGTTGTCAGATACGCAGTATTTT
CDR3aa: CASRHRDRLSDTQYF
j_gene: TRBJ2-3
d_gene: TRBD1
v_gene: TRBV5-8
abundance: NA

CDR3nt: TGTGCCAGCAGTACCCGACGGGGTAGCAATCAGCCCCAGCATTTT
CDR3aa: CASSTRRGSNQPQHF
j_gene: TRBJ1-5
d_gene: NA
v_gene: TRBV27
abundance: NA

CDR3nt: TGCGCCAGCAGCATTCCAGGGGGGACTGAAGCTTTCTTT
CDR3aa: CASSIPGGTEAFF
j_gene: TRBJ1-1
d_gene: TRBD1
v_gene: TRBV5-1
abundance: NA

CDR3nt: TGTGCCAGCAGCTTATTCGCTATAAACACTGAAGCTTTCTTT
CDR3aa: CASSLFAINTEAFF
j_gene: TRBJ1-1
d_gene: NA
v_gene: TRBV11-2
abundance: NA

CDR3nt: TGTGCCAGCAAACAACTCGGGTGGGAGGGAGCTTTCTTT
CDR3aa: CASKQLGWEGAFF
j_gene: TRBJ1-1
d_gene: NA
v_gene: TRBV5-6
abundance: once

CDR3nt: TGTGCCACCAGCAGAGACTCTCCCTACGAGCAGTACTTC
CDR3aa: CATSRDSPYEQYF
j_gene: TRBJ2-7
d_gene: NA
v_gene: TRBV15
abundance: NA

CDR3nt: TGTGCCAGCAGAAATTTGGGGGGTAAATCCTACGAGCAGTACTTC
CDR3aa: CASRNLGGKSYEQYF
j_gene: TRBJ2-7
d_gene: NA
v_gene: TRBV6-5
abundance: NA

CDR3nt: TGTGCCAGCAGCTCCGTGACTAGCGGGGCCTACGAGCAGTACTTC
CDR3aa: CASSSVTSGAYEQYF
j_gene: TRBJ2-7
d_gene: TRBD2
v_gene: TRBV7-6
abundance: NA

CDR3nt: TGTGCCAGCAGTCCTCTGACAGGGAATTACGAGCAGTACTTC
CDR3aa: CASSPLTGNYEQYF
j_gene: TRBJ2-7
d_gene: TRBD1
v_gene: TRBV2
abundance: NA

CDR3nt: TGTGCCAGCAGTTTAAGCACAGGGAAGATGAACACTGAAGCTTTCTTT
CDR3aa: CASSLSTGKMNTEAFF
j_gene: TRBJ1-1
d_gene: NA
v_gene: TRBV27
abundance: NA

CDR3nt: TGTGCCAGCAGTGGACAGGGGACTAGCGAAGAAGAGACCCAGTACTTC
CDR3aa: CASSGQGTSEEETQYF
j_gene: TRBJ2-5
d_gene: TRBD2
v_gene: TRBV25-1
abundance: NA

CDR3nt: TGTGCCAGCGAGGACGTCGGCAGGGGGAGGATGAACACTGAAGCTTTCTTT
CDR3aa: CASEDVGRGRMNTEAFF
j_gene: TRBJ1-1
d_gene: TRBD1
v_gene: TRBV5-4
abundance: NA

CDR3nt: TGTGCCAGCAGCTTAGGCCCGGGGATGAGCTATGGCTACACCTTC
CDR3aa: CASSLGPGMSYGYTF
j_gene: TRBJ1-2
d_gene: NA
v_gene: TRBV7-2
abundance: NA

CDR3nt: TGTGCCAGCAGCCCCGTCGACATGTCATACAATGAGCAGTTCTTC
CDR3aa: CASSPVDMSYNEQFF
j_gene: TRBJ2-1
d_gene: NA
v_gene: TRBV5-4
abundance: NA

CDR3nt: TGCGCCAGCAGCCAAGATTGGGGCGGGGGAGCGTACAATGAGCAGTTCTTC
CDR3aa: CASSQDWGGGAYNEQFF
j_gene: TRBJ2-1
d_gene: TRBD2
v_gene: TRBV4-1
abundance: NA

CDR3nt: TGTGCCAGCAGACGGACAGGGGGCTACGAGCAGTACTTC
CDR3aa: CASRRTGGYEQYF
j_gene: TRBJ2-7
d_gene: TRBD1
v_gene: TRBV28
abundance: NA

CDR3nt: TGTGCCAGCAGTGAGCCGGGACTGGAATCTACCACCGGGGAGCTGTTTTTT
CDR3aa: CASSEPGLESTTGELFF
j_gene: TRBJ2-2
d_gene: NA
v_gene: TRBV25-1
abundance: NA

CDR3nt: TGTGCCAGCAGTTTGCACCCGGGACTAGCGGGGGGGCCGAACGGGGAGCTGTTTTTT
CDR3aa: CASSLHPGLAGGPNGELFF
j_gene: TRBJ2-2
d_gene: TRBD2
v_gene: TRBV27
abundance: NA

CDR3nt: TGTGCCAGCAGCGGCGGACAGGGACGATACGAGCAGTACTTC
CDR3aa: CASSGGQGRYEQYF
j_gene: TRBJ2-7
d_gene: TRBD1
v_gene: TRBV5-4
abundance: NA

CDR3nt: TGCGCCAGCAGCCAAGTACGGGGAGACACTGAAGCTTTCTTT
CDR3aa: CASSQVRGDTEAFF
j_gene: TRBJ1-1
d_gene: NA
v_gene: TRBV4-1
abundance: NA